The sequence of this T cell receptor (beta chain) was determined in a study of cytomegalovirus exposure and HLA in healthy donors. Points from the study as a whole: Versus the approximately 700-donor mean, an Asian-associated ancestry cluster reportedly showed fewer N-insertions in a later analysis.

In the PCR, 60 Vbeta and 13 Jbeta primers were used. Generated by immunoSEQ multiplex PCR, the TCRdb table keeps only in-frame clones and is missing some. The data contain over 200,000 clones, 70% to 85% of them seen just once; the ten biggest clones take up around 2.8%. A note on this clone: No antigen is known for it.

The V gene lost 6 bases and the J gene lost 4 bases, with 15 bases spanning the gap. The germline gives CDR1 SNHLY, CDR2 FYNNEI. The CDR3 loop spans 14 amino acids. The sequencing input was PBMCs. This sequence originates from a woman aged 55 to 70 in good health and CMV-seropositive. The chain employs TRBV2 and TRBJ1-1; maybe TRBD1 (6 bases). The CDR3 spells CASRRGSTGTEAFF. For the CDR3, the DNA is TGTGCCAGCAGAAGGGGGTCCACGGGCACTGAAGCTTTCTTT.